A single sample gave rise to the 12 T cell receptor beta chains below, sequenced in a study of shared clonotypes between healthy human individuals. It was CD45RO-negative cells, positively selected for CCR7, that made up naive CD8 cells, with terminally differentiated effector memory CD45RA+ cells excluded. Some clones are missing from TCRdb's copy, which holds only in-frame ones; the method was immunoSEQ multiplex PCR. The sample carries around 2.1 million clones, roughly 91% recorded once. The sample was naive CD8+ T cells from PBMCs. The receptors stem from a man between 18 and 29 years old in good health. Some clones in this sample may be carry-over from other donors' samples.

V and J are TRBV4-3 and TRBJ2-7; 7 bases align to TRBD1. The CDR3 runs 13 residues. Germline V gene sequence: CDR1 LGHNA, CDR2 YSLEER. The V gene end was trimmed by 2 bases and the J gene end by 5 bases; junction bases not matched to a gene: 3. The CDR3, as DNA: TGCGCCAGCAGCCAATTGACAGGGCACGAGCAGTACTTC. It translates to CASSQLTGHEQYF.

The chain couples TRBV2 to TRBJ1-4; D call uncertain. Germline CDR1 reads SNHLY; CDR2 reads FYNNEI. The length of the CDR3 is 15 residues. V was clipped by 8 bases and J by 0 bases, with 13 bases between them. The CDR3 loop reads CASFSGIPTNEKLFF. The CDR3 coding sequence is TGTGCCAGCTTCAGTGGGATTCCAACTAATGAAAAACTGTTTTTT.

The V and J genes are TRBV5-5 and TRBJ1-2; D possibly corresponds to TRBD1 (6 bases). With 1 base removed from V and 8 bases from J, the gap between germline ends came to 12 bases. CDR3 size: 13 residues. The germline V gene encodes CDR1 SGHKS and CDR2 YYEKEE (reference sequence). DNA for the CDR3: TGTGCCAGCAGCTTGAGCCCTAGGGGGGGCTACACCTTC. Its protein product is CASSLSPRGGYTF.

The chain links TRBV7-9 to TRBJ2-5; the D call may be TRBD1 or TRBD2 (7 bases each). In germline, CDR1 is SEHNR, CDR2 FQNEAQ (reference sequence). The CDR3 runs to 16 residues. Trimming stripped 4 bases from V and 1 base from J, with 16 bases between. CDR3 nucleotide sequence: TGTGCCAGCAGCTCCAGACAGGGAGGGGGCCAAGAGACCCAGTACTTC. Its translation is CASSSRQGGGQETQYF. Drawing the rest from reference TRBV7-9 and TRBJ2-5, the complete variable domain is DTGVSQNPRHKITKRGQNVTFRCDPISEHNRLYWYRQTLGQGPEFLTYFQNEAQLEKSRLLSDRFSAERPKGSFSTLEIQRTEQGDSAMYLCASSSRQGGGQETQYFGPGTRLLVL.

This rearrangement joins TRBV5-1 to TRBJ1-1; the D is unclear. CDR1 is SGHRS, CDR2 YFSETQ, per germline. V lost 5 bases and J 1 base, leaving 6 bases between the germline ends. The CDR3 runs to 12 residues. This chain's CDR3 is CASRATNTEAFF. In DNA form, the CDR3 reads TGCGCCAGCAGGGCAACGAACACTGAAGCTTTCTTT.

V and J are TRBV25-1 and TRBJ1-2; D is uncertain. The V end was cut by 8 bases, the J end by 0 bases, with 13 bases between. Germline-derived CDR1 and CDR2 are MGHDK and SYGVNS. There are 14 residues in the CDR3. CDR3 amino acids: CASSGPPSNYGYTF. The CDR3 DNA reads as TGTGCCAGCTCCGGACCGCCTTCTAACTATGGCTACACCTTC.

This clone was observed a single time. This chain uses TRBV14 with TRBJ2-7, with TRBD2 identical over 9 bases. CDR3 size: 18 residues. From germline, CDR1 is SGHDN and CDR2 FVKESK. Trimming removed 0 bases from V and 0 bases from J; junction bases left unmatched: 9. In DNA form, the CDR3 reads TGTGCCAGCAGCCAAGATTATTTGCTTAGCGGGAGCTCCTACGAGCAGTACTTC. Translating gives CASSQDYLLSGSSYEQYF.

The CDR3 loop is CAISESKAGVAYF. The CDR3 DNA follows: TGTGCCATCAGTGAGTCGAAGGCGGGGGTCGCGTACTTC. The rearrangement links TRBV10-3 to TRBJ2-7, with TRBD2 identical over 7 bases. Per the germline V gene, CDR1 is ENHRY and CDR2 is SYGVKD. The CDR3 contains 13 residues. V shed 0 bases, J shed 12 bases, and the junction held 8 bases outside the gene matches.

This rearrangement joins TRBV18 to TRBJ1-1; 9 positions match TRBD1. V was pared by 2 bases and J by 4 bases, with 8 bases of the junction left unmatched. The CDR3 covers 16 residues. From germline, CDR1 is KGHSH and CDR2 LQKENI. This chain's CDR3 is CASSPTRGTGPTEAFF. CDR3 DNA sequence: TGTGCCAGCTCACCAACTCGGGGGACAGGGCCCACTGAAGCTTTCTTT.

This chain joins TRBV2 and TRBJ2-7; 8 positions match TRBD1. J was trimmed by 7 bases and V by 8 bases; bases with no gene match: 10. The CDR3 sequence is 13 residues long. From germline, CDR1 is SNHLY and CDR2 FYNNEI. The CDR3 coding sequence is TGTGCCAGCGCGCCGGGCCAGGGGGCTGAGCAGTACTTC. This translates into CASAPGQGAEQYF.

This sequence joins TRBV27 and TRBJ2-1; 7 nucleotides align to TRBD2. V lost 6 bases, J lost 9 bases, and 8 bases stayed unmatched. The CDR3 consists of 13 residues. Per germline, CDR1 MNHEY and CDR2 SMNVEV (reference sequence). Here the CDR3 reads CASSRGAGVEQFF. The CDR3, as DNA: TGTGCCAGCAGCCGAGGGGCGGGAGTTGAGCAGTTCTTC.

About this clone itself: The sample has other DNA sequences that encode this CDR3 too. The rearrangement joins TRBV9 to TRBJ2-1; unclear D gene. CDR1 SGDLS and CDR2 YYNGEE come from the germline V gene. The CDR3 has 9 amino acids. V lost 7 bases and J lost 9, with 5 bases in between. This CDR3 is CASGPEQFF. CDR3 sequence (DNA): TGTGCCAGCGGCCCTGAGCAGTTCTTC.